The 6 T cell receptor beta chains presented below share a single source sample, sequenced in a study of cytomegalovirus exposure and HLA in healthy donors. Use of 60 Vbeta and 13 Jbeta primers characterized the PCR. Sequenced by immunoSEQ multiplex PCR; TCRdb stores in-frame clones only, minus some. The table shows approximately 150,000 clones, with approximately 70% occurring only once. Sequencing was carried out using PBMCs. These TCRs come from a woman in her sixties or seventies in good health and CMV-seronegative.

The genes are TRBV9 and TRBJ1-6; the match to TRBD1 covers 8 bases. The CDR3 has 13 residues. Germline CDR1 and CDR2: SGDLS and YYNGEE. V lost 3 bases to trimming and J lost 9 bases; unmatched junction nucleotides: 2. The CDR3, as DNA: TGTGCCAGCAGCGCTGGACAGGGTTCACCCCTCCACTTT. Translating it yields CASSAGQGSPLHF.

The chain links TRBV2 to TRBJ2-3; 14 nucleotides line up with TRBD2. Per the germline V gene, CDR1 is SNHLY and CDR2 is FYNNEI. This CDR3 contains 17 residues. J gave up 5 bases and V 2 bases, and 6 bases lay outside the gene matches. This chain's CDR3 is CASSELTSGGAGDTQYF. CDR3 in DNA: TGTGCCAGCAGTGAATTGACTAGCGGGGGGGCCGGAGATACGCAGTATTTT. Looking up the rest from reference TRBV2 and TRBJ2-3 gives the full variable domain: EPEVTQTPSHQVTQMGQEVILRCVPISNHLYFYWYRQILGQKVEFLVSFYNNEISEKSEIFDDQFSVERPDGSNFTLKIRSTKLEDSAMYFCASSELTSGGAGDTQYFGPGTRLTVL.

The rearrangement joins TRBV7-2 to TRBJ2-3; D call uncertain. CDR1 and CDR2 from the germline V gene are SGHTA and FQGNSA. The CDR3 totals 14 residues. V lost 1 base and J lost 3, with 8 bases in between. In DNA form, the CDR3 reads TGTGCCAGCAGCTTAGGTTCGCTAACAGATACGCAGTATTTT. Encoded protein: CASSLGSLTDTQYF.

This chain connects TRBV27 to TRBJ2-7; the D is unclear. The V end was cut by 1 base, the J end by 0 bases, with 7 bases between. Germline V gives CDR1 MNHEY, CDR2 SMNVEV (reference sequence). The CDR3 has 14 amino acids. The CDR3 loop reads CASSLFPSSYEQYF. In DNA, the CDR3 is TGTGCCAGCAGTTTATTTCCGAGCTCCTACGAGCAGTACTTC.

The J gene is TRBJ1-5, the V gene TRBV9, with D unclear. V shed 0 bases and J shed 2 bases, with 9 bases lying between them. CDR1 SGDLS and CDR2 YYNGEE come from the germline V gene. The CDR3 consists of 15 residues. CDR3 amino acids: CASSVDPGGNQPQHF. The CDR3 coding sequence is TGTGCCAGCAGCGTAGATCCCGGGGGCAATCAGCCCCAGCATTTT.

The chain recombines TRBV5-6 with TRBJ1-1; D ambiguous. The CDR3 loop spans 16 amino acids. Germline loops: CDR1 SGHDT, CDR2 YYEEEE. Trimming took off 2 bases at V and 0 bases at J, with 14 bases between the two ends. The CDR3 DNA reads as TGTGCCAGCAGCTTACCGCCAGGTTCCATGAACACTGAAGCTTTCTTT. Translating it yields CASSLPPGSMNTEAFF.